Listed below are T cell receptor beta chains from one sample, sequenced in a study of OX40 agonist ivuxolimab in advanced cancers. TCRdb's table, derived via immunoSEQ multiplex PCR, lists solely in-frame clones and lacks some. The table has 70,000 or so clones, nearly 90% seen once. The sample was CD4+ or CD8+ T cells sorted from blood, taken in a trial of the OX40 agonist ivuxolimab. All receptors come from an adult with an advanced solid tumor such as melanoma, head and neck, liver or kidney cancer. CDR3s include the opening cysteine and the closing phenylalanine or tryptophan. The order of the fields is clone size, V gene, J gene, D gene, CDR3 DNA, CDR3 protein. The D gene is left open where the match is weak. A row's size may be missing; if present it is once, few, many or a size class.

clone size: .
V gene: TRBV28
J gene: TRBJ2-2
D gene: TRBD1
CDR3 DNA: TGTGCCAGCAGACCCACAGGGGGCCGAACCGGGGAGCTGTTTTTT
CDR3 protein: CASRPTGGRTGELFF

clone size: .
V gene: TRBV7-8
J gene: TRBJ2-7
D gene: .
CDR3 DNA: TGTGCCAGCAGGGGGACGAGGCTGACCTACGAGCAGTACTTC
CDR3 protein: CASRGTRLTYEQYF

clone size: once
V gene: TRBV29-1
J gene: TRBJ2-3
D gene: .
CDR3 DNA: TGCAGCGTTGCTGGTGGAGATACGCAGTATTTT
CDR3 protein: CSVAGGDTQYF

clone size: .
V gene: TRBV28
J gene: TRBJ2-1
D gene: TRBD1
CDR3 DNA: TGTGCCAGCAGGCGGGACAGGGACAACAATGAGCAGTTCTTC
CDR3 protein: CASRRDRDNNEQFF

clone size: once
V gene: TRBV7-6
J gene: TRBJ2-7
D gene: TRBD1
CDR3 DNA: TGTGCCAGCAGCCCGGAAGGGGACAGGAGTGAGCAGTACTTC
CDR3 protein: CASSPEGDRSEQYF

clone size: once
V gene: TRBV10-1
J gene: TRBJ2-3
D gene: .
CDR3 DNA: TGCGCCAGCAGCAGGGGGGTGACAGATACGCAGTATTTT
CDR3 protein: CASSRGVTDTQYF

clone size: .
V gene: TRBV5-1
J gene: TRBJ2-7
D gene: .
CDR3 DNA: TGCGCCAGCAGCTTGGTCACAGGATCCCCCTACGAGCAGTACTTC
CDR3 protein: CASSLVTGSPYEQYF

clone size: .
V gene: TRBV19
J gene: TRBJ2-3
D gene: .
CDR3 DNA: TGTGCCAGTAGTATTAGGCGGGGCACAGATACGCAGTATTTT
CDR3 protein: CASSIRRGTDTQYF

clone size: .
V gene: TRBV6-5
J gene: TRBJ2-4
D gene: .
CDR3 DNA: TGTGCCAGTACGGGGCCCCAAAACATTCAGTACTTC
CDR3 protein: CASTGPQNIQYF

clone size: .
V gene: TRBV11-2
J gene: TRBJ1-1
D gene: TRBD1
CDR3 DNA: TGTGCCAGCAGCCAGGGGGCAAACATGAACACTGAAGCTTTCTTT
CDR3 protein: CASSQGANMNTEAFF

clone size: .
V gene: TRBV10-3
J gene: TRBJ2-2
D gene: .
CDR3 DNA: TGTGCCATCAGTGAGCAGCCTAGCCAGACCGGGGAGCTGTTTTTT
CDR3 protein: CAISEQPSQTGELFF

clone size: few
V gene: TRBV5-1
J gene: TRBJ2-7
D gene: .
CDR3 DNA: TGCGCCAGCAGCTCGGGACTTGGGAACGAGCAGTACTTC
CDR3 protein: CASSSGLGNEQYF

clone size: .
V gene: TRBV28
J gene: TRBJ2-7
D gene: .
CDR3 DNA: TGTGCCAGCAGTTTCCCCGTTCATAGGGGGACCTACGAGCAGTACTTC
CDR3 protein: CASSFPVHRGTYEQYF

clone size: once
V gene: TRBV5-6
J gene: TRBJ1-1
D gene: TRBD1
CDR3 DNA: TGTGCCAGCAGCTTAAGACAGGGATACGGTATGAACACTGAAGCTTTCTTT
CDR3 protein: CASSLRQGYGMNTEAFF

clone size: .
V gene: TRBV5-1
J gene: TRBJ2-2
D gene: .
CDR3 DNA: TGCGCCAGCAGCTTGCTGGGGGAAGGTACCGGGGAGCTGTTTTTT
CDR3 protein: CASSLLGEGTGELFF

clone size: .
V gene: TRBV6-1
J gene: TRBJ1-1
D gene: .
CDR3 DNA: TGTGCCAGCAGCCGGACACAAGCTTTCTTT
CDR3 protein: CASSRTQAFF

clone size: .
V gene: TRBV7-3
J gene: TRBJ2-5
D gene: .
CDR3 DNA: TGTGCCAGCAGCTTCTCCAGACAAGAGACCCAGTACTTC
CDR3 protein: CASSFSRQETQYF

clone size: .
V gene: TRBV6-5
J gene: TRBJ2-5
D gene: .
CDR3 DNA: TGTGCCAGCGGCGCCATGGAGACCCAGTACTTC
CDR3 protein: CASGAMETQYF

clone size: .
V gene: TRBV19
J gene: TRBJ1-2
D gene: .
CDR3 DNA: TGTGCCAGTGAGACCTCAATTGGCTATGGCTACACCTTC
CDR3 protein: CASETSIGYGYTF

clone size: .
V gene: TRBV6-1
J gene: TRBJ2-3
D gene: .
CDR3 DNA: TGTGCCAGCAGTGAAGGCCTACCCCCAGATACGCAGTATTTT
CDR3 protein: CASSEGLPPDTQYF

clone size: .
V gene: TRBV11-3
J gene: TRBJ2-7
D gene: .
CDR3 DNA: TGTGCCAGCAGCCCCTCAGCGAGCTCCTACGAGCAGTACTTC
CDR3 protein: CASSPSASSYEQYF

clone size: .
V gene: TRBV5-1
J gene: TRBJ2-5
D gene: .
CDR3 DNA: TGCGCCAGCAGCTTGGGCCTCCGGGGGCAGGGAGAGACCCAGTACTTC
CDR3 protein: CASSLGLRGQGETQYF

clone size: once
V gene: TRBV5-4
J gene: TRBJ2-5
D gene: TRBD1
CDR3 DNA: TGTGCCAGCAGCTTGGATAGGACAGGGCGGGAGACCCAGTACTTC
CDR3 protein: CASSLDRTGRETQYF

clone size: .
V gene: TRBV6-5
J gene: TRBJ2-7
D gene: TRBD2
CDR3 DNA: TGTGCCAGCAGTTACGGTGGACTAGCATTCTACGAGCAGTACTTC
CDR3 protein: CASSYGGLAFYEQYF

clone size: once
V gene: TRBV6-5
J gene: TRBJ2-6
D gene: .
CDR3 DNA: TGTGCCAGCAGTTACCGGGGGTCCGGGGCCAACGTCCTGACTTTC
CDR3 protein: CASSYRGSGANVLTF

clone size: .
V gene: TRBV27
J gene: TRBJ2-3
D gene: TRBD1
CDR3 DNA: TGTGCCAGCACCGGGGACAGGGGAGCAGATACGCAGTATTTT
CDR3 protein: CASTGDRGADTQYF

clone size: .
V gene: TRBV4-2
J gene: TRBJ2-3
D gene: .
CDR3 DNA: TGTGCCAGCAGCCAATCCCAGGCCGAAGGAGTCACAGATACGCAGTATTTT
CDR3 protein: CASSQSQAEGVTDTQYF

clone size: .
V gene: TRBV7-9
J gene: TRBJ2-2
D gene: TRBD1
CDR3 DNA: TGTGCCAGTTCGGGATTGGGACAGGGTGTTCCCGGGGAGCTGTTTTTT
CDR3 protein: CASSGLGQGVPGELFF

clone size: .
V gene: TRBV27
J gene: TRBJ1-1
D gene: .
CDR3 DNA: TGTGCCAGCAGTTCAACACGGCGTGAAGCTTTCTTT
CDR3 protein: CASSSTRREAFF

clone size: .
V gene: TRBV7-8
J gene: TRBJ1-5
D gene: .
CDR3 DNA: TGTGCCAGCAGCTTAGCCGAGGCTAACAATCAGCCCCAGCATTTT
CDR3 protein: CASSLAEANNQPQHF

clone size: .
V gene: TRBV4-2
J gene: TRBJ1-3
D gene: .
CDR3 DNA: TGTGCCAGCAGCCCAACTGGAAACACCATATATTTT
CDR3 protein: CASSPTGNTIYF

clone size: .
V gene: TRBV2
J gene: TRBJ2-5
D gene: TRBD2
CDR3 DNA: TGTGCCAGCAGTGAAACTAGCGGGAGGGGTGGCGAGACCCAGTACTTC
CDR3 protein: CASSETSGRGGETQYF

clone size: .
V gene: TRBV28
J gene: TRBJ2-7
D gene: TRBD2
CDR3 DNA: TGTGCCAGCGGGGGGATAGCGGGAGGTATCTCCTACGAGCAGTACTTC
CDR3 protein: CASGGIAGGISYEQYF

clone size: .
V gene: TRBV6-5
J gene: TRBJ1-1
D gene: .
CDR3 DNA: TGTGCCAGCATCTACAGCGTGGGGGACTTCAGCGCTTTCTTT
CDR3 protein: CASIYSVGDFSAFF

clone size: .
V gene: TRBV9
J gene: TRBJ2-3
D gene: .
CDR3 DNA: TGTGCCAGCAGCGACTCAGAAATGACGCAGTATTTT
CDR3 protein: CASSDSEMTQYF

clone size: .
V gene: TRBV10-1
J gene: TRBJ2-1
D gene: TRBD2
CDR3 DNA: TGCGCCAGCAGTGAGAAGGCTAGCGGGAGTTCGTTAGGGCCCAGCTCCTACAATGAGCAGTTCTTC
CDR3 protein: CASSEKASGSSLGPSSYNEQFF

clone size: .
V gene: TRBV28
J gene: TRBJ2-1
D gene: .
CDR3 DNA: TGTGCCTGGGCGGGCAACAATTACAATGAGCAGTTCTTC
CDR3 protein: CAWAGNNYNEQFF

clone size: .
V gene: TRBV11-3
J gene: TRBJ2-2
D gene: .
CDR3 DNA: TGTGCCAGCAGCCCGGACGGAAACACCGGGGAGCTGTTTTTT
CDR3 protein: CASSPDGNTGELFF

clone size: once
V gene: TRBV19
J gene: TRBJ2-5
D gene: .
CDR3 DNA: TGTGCCAGTAGTATGAGAACGGCGGGGAAAGAGACCCAGTACTTC
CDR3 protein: CASSMRTAGKETQYF

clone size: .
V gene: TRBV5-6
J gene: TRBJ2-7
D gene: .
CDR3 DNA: TGTGCCAGCAGCTTGCATATCCGGGGATCCGAGCAGTACTTC
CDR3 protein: CASSLHIRGSEQYF

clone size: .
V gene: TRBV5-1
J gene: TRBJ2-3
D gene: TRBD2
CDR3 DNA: TGCGCCAGCAGCTGGGGGGGTGCCACAGATACGCAGTATTTT
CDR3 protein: CASSWGGATDTQYF

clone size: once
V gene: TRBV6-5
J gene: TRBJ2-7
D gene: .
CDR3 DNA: TGTGCCAGCAGTTACGGACAGCCTGTCGTTGGCTACGAGCAGTACTTC
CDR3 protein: CASSYGQPVVGYEQYF

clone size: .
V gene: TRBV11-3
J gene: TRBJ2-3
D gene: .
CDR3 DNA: TGTGCCAGCAGCCGCGGGGAAACCACAGATACGCAGTATTTT
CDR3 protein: CASSRGETTDTQYF

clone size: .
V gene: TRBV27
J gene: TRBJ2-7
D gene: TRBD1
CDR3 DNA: TGTGCCAGCAGATCCCGAGGGACAGGGGGTATCTACGAGCAGTACTTC
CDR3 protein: CASRSRGTGGIYEQYF

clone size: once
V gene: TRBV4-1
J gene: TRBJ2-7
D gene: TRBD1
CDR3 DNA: TGCGCCAGCAGCCTTGCCGGGACAGGGTGGGGGGAGCAGTACTTC
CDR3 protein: CASSLAGTGWGEQYF

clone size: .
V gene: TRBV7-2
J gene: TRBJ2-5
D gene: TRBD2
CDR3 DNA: TGTGCCAGCAGCTTAGGGGGGCGGGAGGAGGAGACCCAGTACTTC
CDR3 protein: CASSLGGREEETQYF

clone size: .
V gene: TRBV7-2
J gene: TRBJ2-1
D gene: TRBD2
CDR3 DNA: TGTGCCAGCAGCCAAAGCGGGACTAGGGACAATGAGCAGTTCTTC
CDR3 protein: CASSQSGTRDNEQFF

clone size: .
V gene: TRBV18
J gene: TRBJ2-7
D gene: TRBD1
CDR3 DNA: TGTGCCAGCTCACCCGGGACAGGGATGACCTACGAGCAGTACTTC
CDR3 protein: CASSPGTGMTYEQYF

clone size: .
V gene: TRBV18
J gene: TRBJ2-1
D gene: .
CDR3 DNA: TGTGCCAGCTCACCACTTGGGAGCCCTATCAGGTACAATGAGCAGTTCTTC
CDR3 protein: CASSPLGSPIRYNEQFF

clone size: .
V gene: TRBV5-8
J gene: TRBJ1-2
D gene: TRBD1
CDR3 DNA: TGTGCCAGCAGCACCGGTGACAGGGTGGCCTATGGCTACACCTTC
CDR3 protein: CASSTGDRVAYGYTF